These T cell receptor beta chains were read from a single sample in a study of cytomegalovirus exposure and HLA in healthy donors. Here immunoSEQ multiplex PCR was the method, and the copy in TCRdb shows in-frame clones only, minus some. The table shows about 210,000 clones, with roughly 82% occurring only once. Source material: PBMCs. The source is a man in his forties in good health and CMV-seropositive. Each CDR3 is given without its conserved first and last residue. The order of the fields is CDR3 protein, V gene, J gene, D gene. The D gene is left open where the match is weak.

ASSPGQGGQPQH	TRBV11-1	TRBJ1-5	.
ASSPRGGRSDTQY	TRBV6-5	TRBJ2-3	TRBD2
ASSSPRDSNYGYT	TRBV6-5	TRBJ1-2	.
SVRGNTEAF	TRBV29-1	TRBJ1-1	.
ASSDAGTGSSYNSPLH	TRBV7-9	TRBJ1-6	TRBD1
ASREGGAGANVLT	TRBV6-1	TRBJ2-6	.
ASSSRSGTSALTGELF	TRBV13	TRBJ2-2	TRBD2
ASSFNAGAGETQY	TRBV7-6	TRBJ2-5	TRBD2
ASRLGPRGMNTEAF	TRBV5-6	TRBJ1-1	.
ASSPGLYNEQF	TRBV25-1	TRBJ2-1	TRBD2
ASRGLAGVNEQF	TRBV7-2	TRBJ2-1	TRBD2
ASSHDMTSLGSDTQY	TRBV4-1	TRBJ2-3	.
ASRSPGVVDEQF	TRBV4-1	TRBJ2-1	.
AISKPDRGNGYT	TRBV10-3	TRBJ1-2	TRBD1
ASSQDPGGESGYT	TRBV4-2	TRBJ1-2	.
ASSLETGVAF	TRBV5-1	TRBJ1-1	TRBD1
ASSPGGTVTYEQY	TRBV5-1	TRBJ2-7	.
ASSYFGKGTDTQY	TRBV6-6	TRBJ2-3	.
ASRGTVRSSGYT	TRBV6-5	TRBJ1-2	.
ASSLIYGLNNQPQH	TRBV19	TRBJ1-5	.
ASSPLSGNTGELF	TRBV5-6	TRBJ2-2	.
ASSLTLAGGSSYEQY	TRBV5-8	TRBJ2-7	TRBD2
ASSESTSGISYNEQF	TRBV19	TRBJ2-1	TRBD2
ASSLRTGYGGYT	TRBV13	TRBJ1-2	.
ASSSQGNTEAF	TRBV2	TRBJ1-1	.
ASSPGGNVILY	TRBV9	TRBJ2-3	.
VSSSTVNQPQH	TRBV7-9	TRBJ1-5	.
ASSEQLGNEQF	TRBV19	TRBJ2-1	.
ASSSRQGGTEAF	TRBV19	TRBJ1-1	TRBD1
ASSLRGYSTDTQY	TRBV28	TRBJ2-3	.